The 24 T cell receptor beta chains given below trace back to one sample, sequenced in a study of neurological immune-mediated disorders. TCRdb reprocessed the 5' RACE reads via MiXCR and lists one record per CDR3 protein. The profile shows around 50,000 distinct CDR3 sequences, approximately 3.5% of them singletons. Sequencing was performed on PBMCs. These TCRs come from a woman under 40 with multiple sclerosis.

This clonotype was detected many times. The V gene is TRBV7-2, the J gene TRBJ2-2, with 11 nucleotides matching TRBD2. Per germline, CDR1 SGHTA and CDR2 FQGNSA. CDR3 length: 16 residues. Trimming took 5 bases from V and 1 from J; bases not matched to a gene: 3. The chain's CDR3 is CASSKGTSGNTGELFF. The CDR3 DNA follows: TGTGCCAGCAGCAAAGGGACTAGCGGGAACACCGGGGAGCTGTTTTTT.

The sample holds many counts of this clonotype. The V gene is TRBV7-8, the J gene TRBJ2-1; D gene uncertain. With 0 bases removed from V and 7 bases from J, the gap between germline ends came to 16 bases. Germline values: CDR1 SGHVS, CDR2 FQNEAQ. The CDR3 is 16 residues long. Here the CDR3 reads CASSLAGFGGWNEQFF. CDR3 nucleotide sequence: TGTGCCAGCAGCTTAGCGGGATTCGGCGGATGGAATGAGCAGTTCTTC.

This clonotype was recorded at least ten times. For the CDR3, the DNA is TGTGCCAGCAGCCCCCTTTCGGGGGGCTACAATGAGCAGTTCTTC. This encodes CASSPLSGGYNEQFF. The gene calls are TRBV3-1 and TRBJ2-1, with TRBD2 matching over 7 bases. Per germline, CDR1 LGHDT and CDR2 YNNKEL (reference sequence). After removal of 4 bases from V and 3 bases from J, the junction contained 6 bases not matched to a gene. This CDR3 region has 15 residues.

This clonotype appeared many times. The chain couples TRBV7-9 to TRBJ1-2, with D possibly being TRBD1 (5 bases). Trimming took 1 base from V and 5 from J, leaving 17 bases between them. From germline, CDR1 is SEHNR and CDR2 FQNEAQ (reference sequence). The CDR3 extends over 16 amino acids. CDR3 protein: CASSLGLGTEGYGYTF. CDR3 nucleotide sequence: TGTGCCAGCAGCTTAGGCCTCGGGACGGAGGGGTATGGCTACACCTTC.

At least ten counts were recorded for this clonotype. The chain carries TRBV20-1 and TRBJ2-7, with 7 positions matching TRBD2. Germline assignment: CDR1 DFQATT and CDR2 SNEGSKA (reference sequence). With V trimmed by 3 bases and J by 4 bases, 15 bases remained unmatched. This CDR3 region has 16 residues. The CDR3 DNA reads TGCAGTGCTAGTAGCCCCCGCCACGGGGGAGGGTACGAGCAGTACTTC. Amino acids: CSASSPRHGGGYEQYF.

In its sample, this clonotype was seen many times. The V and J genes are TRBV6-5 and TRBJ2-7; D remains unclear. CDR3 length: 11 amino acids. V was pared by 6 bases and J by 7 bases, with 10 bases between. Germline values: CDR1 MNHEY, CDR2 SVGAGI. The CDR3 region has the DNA TGTGCCAGCAGCTCCCCTCTAGAGCAGTACTTC. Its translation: CASSSPLEQYF.

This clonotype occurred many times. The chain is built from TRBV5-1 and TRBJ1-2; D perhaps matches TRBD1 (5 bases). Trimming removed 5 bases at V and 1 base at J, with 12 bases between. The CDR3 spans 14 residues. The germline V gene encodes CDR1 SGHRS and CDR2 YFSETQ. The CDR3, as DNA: TGCGCCAGCAGACCTAAGACAGATAACTATGGCTACACCTTC. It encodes CASRPKTDNYGYTF. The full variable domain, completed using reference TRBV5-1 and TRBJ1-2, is KAGVTQTPRYLIKTRGQQVTLSCSPISGHRSVSWYQQTPGQGLQFLFEYFSETQRNKGNFPGRFSGRQFSNSRSEMNVSTLELGDSALYLCASRPKTDNYGYTFGSGTRLTVV.

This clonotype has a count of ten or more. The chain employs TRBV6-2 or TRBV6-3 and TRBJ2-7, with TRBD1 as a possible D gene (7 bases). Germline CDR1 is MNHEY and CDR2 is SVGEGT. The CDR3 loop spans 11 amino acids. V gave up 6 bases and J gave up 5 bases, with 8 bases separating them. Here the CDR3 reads CASSRGDEQYF. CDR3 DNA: TGTGCCAGCAGCAGGGGGGACGAGCAGTACTTC.

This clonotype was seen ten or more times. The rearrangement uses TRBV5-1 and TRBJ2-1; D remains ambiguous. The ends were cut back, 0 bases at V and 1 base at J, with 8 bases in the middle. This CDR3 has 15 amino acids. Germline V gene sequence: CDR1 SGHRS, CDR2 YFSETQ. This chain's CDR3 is CASSLVSGSYNEQFF. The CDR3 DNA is TGCGCCAGCAGCTTGGTTTCAGGATCCTACAATGAGCAGTTCTTC.

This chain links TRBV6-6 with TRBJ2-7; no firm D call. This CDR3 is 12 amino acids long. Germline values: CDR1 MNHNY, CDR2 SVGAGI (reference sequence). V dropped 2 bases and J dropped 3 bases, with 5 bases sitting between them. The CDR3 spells CASSYDVYEQYF. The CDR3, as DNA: TGTGCCAGCAGTTACGACGTCTACGAGCAGTACTTC.

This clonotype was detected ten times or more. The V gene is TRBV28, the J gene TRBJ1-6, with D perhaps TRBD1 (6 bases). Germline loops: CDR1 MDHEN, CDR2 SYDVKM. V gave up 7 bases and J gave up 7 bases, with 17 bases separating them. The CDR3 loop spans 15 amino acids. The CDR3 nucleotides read TGTGCCAGCATCGGAGGACAGAGTCGAAATTCACCCCTCCACTTT. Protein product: CASIGGQSRNSPLHF. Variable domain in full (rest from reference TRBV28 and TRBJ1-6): DVKVTQSSRYLVKRTGEKVFLECVQDMDHENMFWYRQDPGLGLRLIYFSYDVKMKEKGDIPEGYSVSREKKERFSLILESASTNQTSMYLCASIGGQSRNSPLHFGNGTRLTVT.

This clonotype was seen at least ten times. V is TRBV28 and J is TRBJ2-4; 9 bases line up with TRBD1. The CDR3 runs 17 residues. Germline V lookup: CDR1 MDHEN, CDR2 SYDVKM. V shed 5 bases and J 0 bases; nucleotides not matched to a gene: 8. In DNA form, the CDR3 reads TGTGCCAGCAGTGGGACAGGGAAAAACTTAGCCAAAAACATTCAGTACTTC. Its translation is CASSGTGKNLAKNIQYF.

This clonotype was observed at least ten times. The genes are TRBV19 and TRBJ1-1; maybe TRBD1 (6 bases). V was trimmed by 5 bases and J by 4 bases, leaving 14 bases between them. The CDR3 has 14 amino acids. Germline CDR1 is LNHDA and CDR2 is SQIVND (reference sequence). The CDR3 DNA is TGTGCCAGTAGTCTACGGGGGCGTAGCACTGAAGCTTTCTTT. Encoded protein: CASSLRGRSTEAFF.

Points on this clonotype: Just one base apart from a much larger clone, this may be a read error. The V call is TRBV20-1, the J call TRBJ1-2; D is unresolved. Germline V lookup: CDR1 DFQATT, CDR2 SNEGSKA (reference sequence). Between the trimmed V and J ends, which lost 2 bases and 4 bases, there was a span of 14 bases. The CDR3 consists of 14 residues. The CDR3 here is CSARILKGTYGYTF. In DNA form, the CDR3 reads TGCAGTGCTAGAATCCTAAAGGGAACCTATGGCTACACCTTC.

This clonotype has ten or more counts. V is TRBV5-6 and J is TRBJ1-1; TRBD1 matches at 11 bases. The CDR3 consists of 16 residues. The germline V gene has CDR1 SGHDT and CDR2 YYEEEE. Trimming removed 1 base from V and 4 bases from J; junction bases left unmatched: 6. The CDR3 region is CASSLKDRGPSTEAFF. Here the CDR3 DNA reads TGTGCCAGCAGCTTGAAGGACAGGGGGCCAAGCACTGAAGCTTTCTTT.

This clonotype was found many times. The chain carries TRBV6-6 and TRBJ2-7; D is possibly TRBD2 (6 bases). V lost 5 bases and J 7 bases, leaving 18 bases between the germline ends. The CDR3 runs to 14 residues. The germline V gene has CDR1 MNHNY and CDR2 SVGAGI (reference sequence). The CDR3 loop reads CASSVNRRDGEQYF. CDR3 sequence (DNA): TGTGCCAGCAGTGTAAACCGGAGGGACGGGGAGCAGTACTTC.

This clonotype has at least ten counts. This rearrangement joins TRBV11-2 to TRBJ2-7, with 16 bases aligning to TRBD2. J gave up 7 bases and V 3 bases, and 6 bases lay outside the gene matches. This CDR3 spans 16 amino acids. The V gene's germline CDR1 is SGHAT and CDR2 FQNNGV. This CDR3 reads CASSFGTSGRAQEQYF. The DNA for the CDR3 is TGTGCCAGCAGCTTTGGGACTAGCGGGAGGGCCCAAGAGCAGTACTTC.

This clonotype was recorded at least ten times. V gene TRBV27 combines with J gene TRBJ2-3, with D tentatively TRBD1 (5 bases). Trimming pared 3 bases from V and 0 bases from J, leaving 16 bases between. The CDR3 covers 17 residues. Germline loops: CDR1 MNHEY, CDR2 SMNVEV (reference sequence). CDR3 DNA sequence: TGTGCCAGCAGTTTTTCAATGACAGACTTTAGCACAGATACGCAGTATTTT. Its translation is CASSFSMTDFSTDTQYF.

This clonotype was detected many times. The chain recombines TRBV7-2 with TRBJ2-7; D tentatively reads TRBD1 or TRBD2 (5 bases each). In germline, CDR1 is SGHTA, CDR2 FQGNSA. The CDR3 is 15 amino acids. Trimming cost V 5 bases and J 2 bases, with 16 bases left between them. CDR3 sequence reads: CASSRTTGPAYEQYF. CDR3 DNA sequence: TGTGCCAGCAGCCGAACCACGGGGCCCGCCTACGAGCAGTACTTC.

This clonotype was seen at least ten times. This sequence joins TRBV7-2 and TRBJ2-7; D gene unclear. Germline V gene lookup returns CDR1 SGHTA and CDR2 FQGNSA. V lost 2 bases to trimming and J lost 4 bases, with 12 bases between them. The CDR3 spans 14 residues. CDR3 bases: TGTGCCAGCAGCTTAAGCCACAGCCTATACGAGCAGTACTTC. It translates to CASSLSHSLYEQYF. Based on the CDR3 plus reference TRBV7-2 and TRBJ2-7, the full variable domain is GAGVSQSPSNKVTEKGKDVELRCDPISGHTALYWYRQSLGQGLEFLIYFQGNSAPDKSGLPSDRFSAERTGGSVSTLTIQRTQQEDSAVYLCASSLSHSLYEQYFGPGTRLTVT.

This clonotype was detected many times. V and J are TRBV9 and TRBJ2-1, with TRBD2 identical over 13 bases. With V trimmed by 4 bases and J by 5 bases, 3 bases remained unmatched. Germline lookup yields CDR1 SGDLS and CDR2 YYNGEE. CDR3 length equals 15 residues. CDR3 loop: CASSYGTSGDNEQFF. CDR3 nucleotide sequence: TGTGCCAGCAGCTACGGGACTAGCGGGGACAATGAGCAGTTCTTC.

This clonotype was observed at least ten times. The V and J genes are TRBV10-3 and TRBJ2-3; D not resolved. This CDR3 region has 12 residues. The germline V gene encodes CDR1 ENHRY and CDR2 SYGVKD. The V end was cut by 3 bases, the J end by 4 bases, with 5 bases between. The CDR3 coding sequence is TGTGCCATCAGTGATTCGCCAGATACGCAGTATTTT. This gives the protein CAISDSPDTQYF.

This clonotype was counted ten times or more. The DNA of the CDR3 is TGTGCCAGACTAGCGGCTCTCGTCGAGCAGTACTTC. Its protein product is CARLAALVEQYF. This chain connects TRBV5-5 to TRBJ2-7; 8 bases line up with TRBD2. This CDR3 is built from 12 residues. V dropped 8 bases and J dropped 6; count of bases not matched to a gene: 7. The V gene's germline CDR1 is SGHKS and CDR2 YYEKEE (reference sequence).

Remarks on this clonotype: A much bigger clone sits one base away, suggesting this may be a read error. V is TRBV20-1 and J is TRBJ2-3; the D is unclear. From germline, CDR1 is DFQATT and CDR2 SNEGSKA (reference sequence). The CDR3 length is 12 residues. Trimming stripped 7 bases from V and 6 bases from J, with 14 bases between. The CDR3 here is CSVSTPGDTQYF. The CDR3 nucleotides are TGCAGTGTTAGCACTCCCGGCGATACGCAGTATTTT.